Below are 3 T cell receptor beta chains sequenced from a single sample in a study of T-cell reconstitution after alpha-beta-depleted transplantation in children. During its preparation, the TCRbeta library received unique molecular identifiers. Via MiXCR, TCRdb re-called the PCR reads, giving one row per CDR3 protein. The sample lists 350,000 to 450,000 distinct CDR3 sequences, around 20% seen once, with around 4% in the top ten. Here the sequenced sample was PBMCs from the stem cell graft donor, taken from the stem cell graft. The receptor source for this set is a human donor who donated a stem cell graft to a child with acute myeloid leukemia.

This chain joins TRBV7-2 and TRBJ2-5; D is ambiguous. The CDR3 is made up of 15 amino acids. The germline V and J ends were trimmed by 1 base and 5 bases, with 14 bases remaining between them. CDR1 and CDR2 (germline): SGHTA, FQGNSA. CDR3 sequence (DNA): TGTGCCAGCAGCTTAGGATTAGGGTTTCGGGAGACCCAGTACTTC. Its protein is CASSLGLGFRETQYF.

There are a few counts of this clonotype. The junction does not match germline at one end; this may be a read error. The V gene is TRBV15, the J gene TRBJ2-3, with no clear D. This CDR3 spans 15 amino acids. Germline V gene data show CDR1 as LNHNV and CDR2 as YYDKDF (reference sequence). CDR3 bases: TGTGCCACCAGCAGTCCAGCCTCCTCCACAAATACGCAGTATTTT. This translates into CATSSPASSTNTQYF.

This clonotype was counted only a few times. J is TRBJ2-5 and V is TRBV7-7; D is unresolved. CDR3 size: 16 residues. CDR1 is SSHAT and CDR2 is FNYEAQ in the germline V gene (reference sequence). Trimming left V 1 base short and J 5 bases short, with 17 bases between. CDR3 DNA sequence: TGTGCCAGCAGCTTAGAATCCCTGGGTGGGGTTGAGACCCAGTACTTC. Its protein is CASSLESLGGVETQYF.